Detailed here is one TCR beta chain. The target antigen is unknown. CDR3 regions of TCR beta were amplified from RNA transcripts. Following a first-round RT-PCR that used HTBI primers, a second-round multiplex PCR was carried out. Each CDR3 protein is one row after TCRdb ran MiXCR on the multiplex PCR reads. The repertoire holds some 390,000 distinct CDR3 sequences, with about 18% as singletons. If patients had other autoimmune diseases, uncontrolled infections, pregnancy or lactation, they were excluded. Someone took the PBMCs out of 10 ml of fresh peripheral blood. The sample comes from a study of Graves' ophthalmopathy and Graves' hyperthyroidism. The CDR3 consists of 13 residues. Germline assignment: CDR1 SGHTA and CDR2 FQGNSA. V was cut by 8 bases and J by 7 bases, with 14 bases left in between. Study conclusions and caveats: Most thyroid clonotypes expanded beyond 0.001 frequency were also found in blood.

The gene calls are TRBV7-2 and TRBJ2-2, with D possibly being TRBD1 or TRBD2 (5 bases each). Source material: peripheral blood. The sequence was collected from a woman under 30 with Graves' ophthalmopathy. In DNA form, the CDR3 reads TGTGCCAGCGCGTCGGGGCCTGTCGGGGAGCTGTTTTTT. Its translation is CASASGPVGELFF.